What follows is one T cell receptor beta chain and its context. V shed 2 bases and J shed 4 bases, with 11 bases lying between them. The CDR3 runs 14 residues. Germline V gives CDR1 MGHDK, CDR2 SYGVNS. The source of the sample is a study of blood T cell repertoires in COVID-19. The wider study: There were acute and convalescent COVID-19 samples, and they came from the United States, Italy and Spain. Nucleic acid was either cDNA or gDNA, and it came from T cells, B-cell-depleted T cells, or PBMCs.

How the authors handled the data: Estimated nucleated cell counts came from reference gene primer amplification. The assay was immunoSEQ multiplex PCR, and TCRdb's table has in-frame clones only and misses some. That table supplies the V and J calls and clone size; D and trimming were determined from the DNA. In the table there are fewer than 90,000 clones, 90% to 95% of which are singletons. The V and J genes are TRBV25-1 and TRBJ1-1; perhaps TRBD1 as D (5 bases). The source of this sequence is a human donor with active COVID-19. The donor label of this sample is uncertain. The sample taken for sequencing was peripheral blood. The chain's CDR3 is CASSELHGGTEAFF. CDR3 coding DNA: TGTGCCAGCAGTGAACTGCACGGGGGCACTGAAGCTTTCTTT.